A selection of T cell receptor beta chains follows, all from one sample in a study of blood T cells in healthy people across ages. Each CDR3 protein is one row after TCRdb ran MiXCR on the 5' RACE reads. This sample has 1,500,000 or so distinct CDR3 sequences; around 40% occur once, and the top ten carry about 3.8%. The specimen was blood. The receptors were gathered from a young woman in good health. The CDR3 runs from the conserved cysteine through the conserved F or W. Each record gives: J gene, D gene, V gene, clone size, CDR3 DNA, CDR3 protein. A D gene is named only where the DNA matches it firmly. Part of the rows lack a size; the others show once, few, many or a class for expanded clones.

TRBJ2-4 - TRBV6-2/TRBV6-3 few TGTGCCAGCACCGTAAGGGGATGGGAAAACATTCAGTACTTC CASTVRGWENIQYF
TRBJ1-4 - TRBV10-3 - TGTGCCATCAGTGAGTCGGAGCTGACTAATGAAAAACTGTTTTTT CAISESELTNEKLFF
TRBJ2-2 TRBD1 TRBV9 - TGTGCCAGCACCGCGAGGACAGGCTTTTCTCCCGGGGAGCTGTTTTTT CASTARTGFSPGELFF
TRBJ1-2 - TRBV9 few TGTGCCAGCAGCGTAGGCCGGGCAGGGAACTATGACTACACCTTC CASSVGRAGNYDYTF
TRBJ2-1 TRBD2 TRBV5-6 - TGTGCCAGCAGCGCCTACCTACTAGCGGGAGAAGGCAATGAGCAGTTCTTC CASSAYLLAGEGNEQFF
TRBJ2-7 TRBD2 TRBV20-1 - TGCAGTGCAATCGGGACTAGCGGACTCTACGAGCAGTACTTC CSAIGTSGLYEQYF
TRBJ2-7 - TRBV6-5 few TGTGCCAGCAGTTACGTCGAATGGGGCGAGCAGTACTTC CASSYVEWGEQYF
TRBJ2-1 TRBD2 TRBV27 - TGTGTCAGCGGGAGAGGGGACAATGAGCAGTTCTTC CVSGRGDNEQFF
TRBJ2-1 TRBD2 TRBV5-1 few TGCGCCAGCAGCTTCCATCTTAGCGGGGGGGCCGATGAGCAGTTCTTC CASSFHLSGGADEQFF
TRBJ2-2 - TRBV4-3 - TGCGCCAGCAACCAAGATTGGGAAACCGGGGAGCTGTTTTTT CASNQDWETGELFF
TRBJ2-7 - TRBV7-9 - TGTGCCAGCAGGTTGGACCTGGGAGAGCAGTACTTC CASRLDLGEQYF
TRBJ2-7 - TRBV7-9 - TGTGCCAGCACCCCAAGGGACTTTCGTATATACGAGCAGTACTTC CASTPRDFRIYEQYF
TRBJ2-1 - TRBV20-1 - TGCAGTGCTAGTATCCGGGGTGAGCAGTTCTTC CSASIRGEQFF
TRBJ2-5 TRBD1 TRBV15 few TGTGCCACCAGCAGAGTGGGACAGCGCCAAGAGACCCAGTACTTC CATSRVGQRQETQYF
TRBJ2-3 TRBD2 TRBV28 - TGTGCCAGCAGTGTCGGCGAGACTAGCGATCCGCAGTATTTT CASSVGETSDPQYF
TRBJ2-1 TRBD1 TRBV29-1 - TGCAGCGTTGAGTCGCCCGGGACAGGACCGAATGAGCAGTTCTTC CSVESPGTGPNEQFF
TRBJ2-7 TRBD1 TRBV9 few TGTGCCAGCAGCCGGCACGGAGACAGGGGCTCCTACGAGCAGTACTTC CASSRHGDRGSYEQYF
TRBJ2-3 TRBD2 TRBV12-3/TRBV12-4 - TGTGCCAGCAGTCCCCCCCCGGGAGGTACTAGCACAGATACGCAGTATTTT CASSPPPGGTSTDTQYF
TRBJ2-3 TRBD1 TRBV5-1 - TGCGCCAGCTCCTGGACAGGGCAGAAAGATACGCAGTATTTT CASSWTGQKDTQYF
TRBJ2-5 - TRBV7-2 - TGTGCCAGCAGTGACGACTGGCAAGAGACCCAGTACTTC CASSDDWQETQYF
TRBJ1-5 - TRBV15 - TGTGCCACCGGCCAGGGACACGTAGGTGCTCAGCCCCAGCATTTT CATGQGHVGAQPQHF
TRBJ2-5 - TRBV27 - TGTGCCGGCAGTTTATCGGGGGAGACCCAGTACTTC CAGSLSGETQYF
TRBJ1-5 TRBD1 TRBV6-2/TRBV6-3 - TGTGCCAGCAGTTACTCCTTTCGGACAGGGGCCATCAATCAGCCCCAGCATTTT CASSYSFRTGAINQPQHF
TRBJ1-2 - TRBV11-2 - TGTGCCAGCAGCTCTGGCACAGGGTACTATGGCTACACCTTC CASSSGTGYYGYTF
TRBJ2-5 TRBD2 TRBV3-1 few TGTGCCAGCAGCCATGTAGCGGGAGGTTTAGAGACCCAGTACTTC CASSHVAGGLETQYF
TRBJ2-3 - TRBV9 few TGTGCCAGCAGCACCTCTCCAGGAGATACGCAGTATTTT CASSTSPGDTQYF
TRBJ1-2 - TRBV4-2 - TGTGCCAGCAGCCAAGGGGACGTCACTAACTATGGCTACACCTTC CASSQGDVTNYGYTF
TRBJ1-1 - TRBV7-9 few TGTGCCAGCAGCCGTCTTAGTCAAAACACTGAAGCTTTCTTT CASSRLSQNTEAFF
TRBJ2-4 - TRBV6-6 - TGTGCCAGCATCCTTTTCCCGGGGTTCAAAAACATTCAGTACTTC CASILFPGFKNIQYF
TRBJ2-7 TRBD2 TRBV2 - TGTGCCAGCAGTGAACGAGCGGGAGGATACGAGCAGTACTTC CASSERAGGYEQYF
TRBJ2-1 - TRBV20-1 few TGCAGTGCTAGCCACGGGACTTACAATGAGCAGTTCTTC CSASHGTYNEQFF
TRBJ2-2 TRBD2 TRBV7-2 once TGTGCCAGCAGAGGCGGGGGGACGAACACCGGGGAGCTGTTTTTT CASRGGGTNTGELFF
TRBJ2-5 TRBD2 TRBV7-2 few TGTGCCAGCAGCTTAGTACTAGCGGGAGCGGGGGAGACCCAGTACTTC CASSLVLAGAGETQYF
TRBJ1-1 - TRBV20-1 few TGCAGTGCCGCCCGCGGGGGGAGGACTGAAGCTTTCTTT CSAARGGRTEAFF
TRBJ2-7 TRBD2 TRBV4-3 - TGCGCCAGCAGCCAAAAGGGGAGGGGCTCCTACAATGAGCAGTACTTC CASSQKGRGSYNEQYF
TRBJ2-5 - TRBV21-1 once TGTGCCAGCCGTCCTACAGAGACCCAGTACTTC CASRPTETQYF
TRBJ2-1 TRBD2 TRBV10-3 few TGTGCCATCAGTGGCGGGGGGACCCATAGGAGCTCCTACAATGAGCAGTTCTTC CAISGGGTHRSSYNEQFF
TRBJ2-7 TRBD2 TRBV7-9 - TGTGCCAGCAGCCAAGGGACTAGCGGGATCGACGAGCAGTACTTC CASSQGTSGIDEQYF
TRBJ2-7 TRBD2 TRBV6-2/TRBV6-3 - TGTGCCAGCAGGTCGCGACTAGCCGCCTACGAGCAGTACTTC CASRSRLAAYEQYF
TRBJ2-3 TRBD2 TRBV12-3/TRBV12-4 few TGTGCCAGCAGTGCTTCTAGCGGAACTAGCACAGATACGCAGTATTTT CASSASSGTSTDTQYF